The 3 T cell receptor beta chains given below trace back to one sample, sequenced in a study of T cell responses to AZD1222 COVID-19 vaccine. Here immunoSEQ multiplex PCR was the method, and the copy in TCRdb shows in-frame clones only, minus some. The repertoire includes 150,000 to 200,000 clones, approximately 90% of them detected once, and roughly a quarter sits in the top ten. This sample comprised peripheral blood, obtained 28 days after the second AZD1222 dose. These receptors were collected from an adult who received the AZD1222 COVID-19 vaccine.

The gene calls are TRBV4-3 and TRBJ2-3; 10 nucleotides match TRBD2. This CDR3 is 15 amino acids long. Per the germline V gene, CDR1 is LGHNA and CDR2 is YSLEER. With V trimmed by 4 bases and J by 5 bases, 6 bases remained unmatched. In nucleotides, the CDR3 is TGCGCCAGCAGCCCTGGGAGCGGGAGGGTAGATACGCAGTATTTT. Residues: CASSPGSGRVDTQYF.

This clone has only one observation. This CDR3 is CASSVGENSNQPQHF. In DNA, the CDR3 is TGTGCCAGCAGCGTAGGGGAAAATAGCAATCAGCCCCAGCATTTT. The V and J genes are TRBV9 and TRBJ1-5; D gene uncertain. The CDR3 runs to 15 residues. Germline CDR1 reads SGDLS; CDR2 reads YYNGEE. V was pared by 0 bases and J by 0 bases, with 7 bases between.

The chain joins TRBV10-3 to TRBJ2-6; D possibly corresponds to TRBD2 (5 bases). From germline, CDR1 is ENHRY and CDR2 SYGVKD. This CDR3 has 17 residues. The V gene lost 1 base and the J gene lost 0 bases, with 10 bases spanning the gap. The CDR3 is CAISEFGSFSGANVLTF. DNA for the CDR3: TGTGCCATCAGTGAGTTTGGGAGTTTCTCTGGGGCCAACGTCCTGACTTTC.